The next 4 T cell receptor beta chains were all read from a single sample in a study of T-cell memory formation after mild COVID-19. Via MiXCR, TCRdb re-called the 5' RACE reads, giving one row per CDR3 protein. The sample holds around 450,000 distinct CDR3 sequences; 24% are singletons and the top ten take about 8.7%. The source material was PBMCs or a T cell subset sorted from them (not recorded which). These receptors were collected from an adult woman who had mild COVID-19 (a few samples of this study predate the infection). Cell type and time point are not known.

This clonotype was observed a handful of times. The V gene is TRBV28, the J gene TRBJ1-1; D remains unclear. V was pared by 8 bases and J by 2 bases, with 15 bases between. The CDR3 has 14 residues. Germline CDR1 MDHEN, CDR2 SYDVKM. Written as DNA, the CDR3 is TGTGCCAGCGAACCCATCTCTCGAAACACTGAAGCTTTCTTT. Translation gives CASEPISRNTEAFF.

This clonotype has a handful of counts. The V and J genes are TRBV12-3 or TRBV12-4 and TRBJ1-1, with a possible D match to TRBD1 (6 bases). The CDR3 runs 15 residues. V lost 5 bases to trimming and J lost 1 base, with 14 bases between them. The CDR3 region is CASSPRWGANTEAFF. The CDR3 coding sequence is TGTGCCAGCAGTCCTAGGTGGGGGGCGAACACTGAAGCTTTCTTT.

The genes are TRBV29-1 and TRBJ2-7; a possible D gene is TRBD2 (6 bases). Germline V CDR1 and CDR2: SQVTM, ANQGSEA. V lost 7 bases and J 2 bases, leaving 15 bases between the germline ends. The CDR3 has 13 residues. The CDR3 reads CSASSGLTYEQYF. The CDR3 DNA reads as TGCAGCGCCTCATCGGGACTCACCTACGAGCAGTACTTC.

The chain links TRBV4-1 to TRBJ2-5, with D tentatively TRBD1 (6 bases). CDR1 MGHRA and CDR2 YSYEKL come from the germline V gene. The CDR3 has 14 residues. Trimming removed 4 bases at V and 0 bases at J, with 9 bases between. The CDR3 protein is CASSPDRNQETQYF. The CDR3 DNA reads TGCGCCAGCAGCCCGGACAGAAACCAAGAGACCCAGTACTTC.